This T cell receptor (beta chain) came from a study of blood T cell repertoires in COVID-19. The study drew participants aged about 18 to 89 years from roughly 25 US areas. Recovered status applied to Cohort 3 donors who had two consecutive negative PCRs. It also applied to those with clearance or with symptom resolution. The table came from immunoSEQ multiplex PCR; TCRdb's copy has only in-frame clones and leaves some out. This table holds 320,000 or so clones, 75% to 90% found once. CDR3 length equals 14 residues. The germline gives CDR1 SGHDN, CDR2 FVKESK. Trimming left V 0 bases short and J 5 bases short, with 10 bases between.

This receptor was identified in a man aged 25-45 years who had recovered from COVID-19. The chain couples TRBV14 to TRBJ1-2; D unclear. The specimen sequenced was PBMCs or T cells enriched from blood (not recorded which). CDR3 region: CASSQEARGYGYTF. The CDR3 bases are TGTGCCAGCAGCCAAGAGGCCCGAGGGTATGGCTACACCTTC.